The next 14 T cell receptor beta chains were all read from a single sample in a study of radiotherapy plus CTLA-4 blockade in lung cancer. Sequencing used immunoSEQ multiplex PCR; TCRdb keeps in-frame clones, though not all of them. The sample holds approximately 40,000 clones, about 86% seen once. Sequencing used peripheral blood, obtained from a patient treated with radiotherapy plus ipilimumab. The receptors stem from a human donor with non-small cell lung cancer whose response to radiotherapy plus ipilimumab could not be evaluated.

CDR3 region: CASSYTSGGYEQYF. As DNA, the CDR3 is TGTGCCAGCAGTTATACTAGCGGGGGATACGAGCAGTACTTC. The rearrangement links TRBV6-5 to TRBJ2-7; TRBD2 matches at 11 bases. V shed 3 bases, J shed 4 bases, and the junction held 2 bases outside the gene matches. The CDR3 has 14 residues. Germline V CDR1 and CDR2: MNHEY, SVGAGI.

The rearrangement links TRBV4-1 to TRBJ2-7; possible D gene TRBD1, 6 bases. Between the trimmed V and J ends, which lost 2 bases and 3 bases, there was a span of 14 bases. Germline-derived CDR1 and CDR2 are MGHRA and YSYEKL. This CDR3 spans 15 amino acids. CDR3 bases: TGCGCCAGCAGCCAAATCCGGGACATCTTCTACGAGCAGTACTTC. Its translation: CASSQIRDIFYEQYF.

The chain employs TRBV5-1 and TRBJ2-5, with D possibly TRBD2 on 6 matching bases. There are 17 residues in the CDR3. Deletions cut 0 bases from V and 2 bases from J, with 17 bases between. The germline V gene has CDR1 SGHRS and CDR2 YFSETQ. The CDR3 region has the DNA TGCGCCAGCAGCTTGGCCCTAGCGCTCCCCGGTCAAGAGACCCAGTACTTC. Its translation is CASSLALALPGQETQYF.

The chain combines TRBV7-2 with TRBJ2-5; maybe TRBD2 (6 bases). This CDR3 contains 15 residues. Germline V gene data show CDR1 as SGHTA and CDR2 as FQGNSA. V lost 6 bases to trimming and J lost 2 bases, with 16 bases between them. The CDR3 is CASRGGGGTQETQYF. CDR3 bases: TGTGCCAGCAGGGGGGGAGGAGGCACACAAGAGACCCAGTACTTC.

V usage is TRBV7-8 and J usage is TRBJ2-7; D is uncertain. Germline V gene lookup returns CDR1 SGHVS and CDR2 FQNEAQ. This CDR3 has 11 residues. V was clipped by 4 bases and J by 4 bases, with 5 bases between them. Here the CDR3 reads CASSSRYEQYF. The CDR3 nucleotides are TGTGCCAGCAGCTCACGGTACGAGCAGTACTTC.

The V gene is TRBV11-3, the J gene TRBJ2-7; TRBD2 is a possible D gene (6 bases). The CDR3 length is 13 residues. V was cut by 2 bases and J by 4 bases, with 9 bases left in between. Germline V gene lookup returns CDR1 SGHNT and CDR2 YENEEA. CDR3 coding DNA: TGTGCCAGCAGCTTATCTCGGGAGTACGAGCAGTACTTC. Translation: CASSLSREYEQYF.

V usage is TRBV6-1 and J usage is TRBJ2-1; 7 bases are shared with TRBD1. This CDR3 contains 14 residues. The trim removed 3 bases at V and 4 bases at J, leaving 3 bases unmatched. Germline V gene data show CDR1 as MNHNS and CDR2 as SASEGT. CDR3 sequence reads: CASSDRGSYNEQFF. CDR3 sequence (DNA): TGTGCCAGCAGTGACAGGGGGTCGTACAATGAGCAGTTCTTC.

The chain combines TRBV21-1 with TRBJ2-3; TRBD2 is the table's D call and was not checked against the DNA. TRBV21-1 is deemed a pseudogene. The CDR3 extends over 16 amino acids. CDR3 nucleotide sequence: TGTGCCAGCAGCAAAGCGGGCGGGGGCGGCACAGATACGCAGTATTTT. It codes for CASSKAGGGGTDTQYF.

The chain has TRBV5-1 and TRBJ2-7; 9 bases map to TRBD1. The germline CDR1 and CDR2 sequences are SGHRS and YFSETQ. Unmatched junction bases numbered 10, after V lost 3 bases and J lost 6 bases. This CDR3 comprises 15 residues. The chain's CDR3 is CASSWTGQGQAEQYF. The CDR3 DNA follows: TGCGCCAGCAGCTGGACCGGACAGGGGCAAGCCGAGCAGTACTTC.

The V gene is TRBV28, the J gene TRBJ2-7; unclear D gene. CDR1 and CDR2 (germline): MDHEN, SYDVKM. V lost 5 bases and J 3 bases, leaving 5 bases between the germline ends. There are 11 residues in the CDR3. The CDR3 sequence is CASSPDYEQYF. CDR3 in DNA: TGTGCCAGCAGTCCAGACTACGAGCAGTACTTC.

A single count supports this clone. The V gene is TRBV6-1, the J gene TRBJ1-2; D is unresolved. V was shortened by 4 bases and J by 0 bases, with 12 bases between the two germline ends. The CDR3 totals 15 residues. Germline loops: CDR1 MNHNS, CDR2 SASEGT. DNA of the CDR3: TGTGCCAGCAGTGGATTAGCAGCGACTAACTATGGCTACACCTTC. This sequence encodes CASSGLAATNYGYTF.

The rearrangement links TRBV5-5 to TRBJ2-7; 12 bases match TRBD2. J gave up 4 bases and V 1 base, and 9 bases lay outside the gene matches. Germline values: CDR1 SGHKS, CDR2 YYEKEE (reference sequence). There are 17 residues in the CDR3. CDR3 sequence: CASSLIPSGRAVYEQYF. CDR3 sequence (DNA): TGTGCCAGCAGCTTGATCCCTAGCGGGAGGGCCGTATACGAGCAGTACTTC.

This chain uses TRBV5-4 with TRBJ2-4, with TRBD2 matching 7 bases. V gave up 1 base and J gave up 7 bases; unmatched junction bases: 5. The CDR3 is 14 residues long. The V gene's germline CDR1 is SGHNT and CDR2 YYREEE (reference sequence). The CDR3 sequence: CASSLTGGGNIQYF. The DNA for the CDR3 is TGTGCCAGCAGCTTGACGGGAGGAGGGAACATTCAGTACTTC.

This rearrangement joins TRBV19 to TRBJ1-5; tentative D call: TRBD1 (5 bases). This CDR3 has 15 amino acids. Between the trimmed V and J ends, which lost 0 bases and 3 bases, there was a span of 9 bases. The germline V gene encodes CDR1 LNHDA and CDR2 SQIVND (reference sequence). The CDR3 sequence is CASSIEGPTNQPQHF. CDR3 DNA: TGTGCCAGTAGTATAGAGGGGCCGACCAATCAGCCCCAGCATTTT.